This TCR beta chain was sequenced during a study of persistence of HIV-infected CD4 T cells (TCRdb year 2020). With respect to the entire study: CMV- and HIV-1 Gag-responding CD4+ T cells were isolated from ART-treated individuals so that antigen-driven clonal expansion of HIV-1-infected cells could be examined. Participants had been on suppressive ART for a median of around 8 years. Peripheral blood samples of up to roughly 200 mL were obtained at multiple time points, with the exception of a couple of participants, for whom leukapheresis was performed at a single time point. Proviral sequencing was used to assess clonality among infected cells, whereas TCRbeta sequencing gauged the clonality of all cells within each sorted population. For the TCR cluster analysis across participants, roughly 8 participants were included for CMV and about seven participants for Gag.

Points the paper makes about the study in general: TCR oligoclonality correlated with proviral oligoclonality within the same sorted populations. Significantly lower TCRbeta richness was observed in CMV- and Gag-responding cells than in anti-CD3/anti-CD28-responding cells, and higher oligoclonality was observed in CMV-responding cells than in CD3/CD28-stimulated and Gag-responding cells. Degenerate expanded CDR3beta sequences were enriched in antigen-responding cells, suggesting convergent selection of CD4+ responses to CMV and Gag. Bulk TCR analyses could not be limited to the rare CMV-responding cells that actually contained HIV-1 proviruses. The study involved few individuals and tested only a limited range of antigens.

With regard to this clone: Its antigen specificity is not known. No per-base quality is available; no much larger clone lies one base away.

Sequences KGHSH (CDR1) and LQKENI (CDR2) are obtained from the germline V gene. V drops 4 bases and J drops 5 bases, leaving 5 bases in between. From cysteine to phenylalanine, the CDR3 is 12 amino acids long. CDR3 DNA is the only sequence kept; it has 36 bases, read in frame from the first base. The intended sense of this specimen's treatment or condition label: suppressive antiretroviral therapy. Cells were stimulated with lysates of CMV-infected fibroblasts at 9 to 10 ug/mL. Memory CD4+ T cells that did not respond, being CD40L-negative, CD69-negative and CD45RO-high, were sorted as memory populations depleted of antigen-responding cells. Participants were HIV-1-infected adults who started suppressive ART during chronic infection. For at least 4 years, participants had undetectable plasma HIV-1 RNA, below 50 copies/mL. To be included, a participant needed positive CMV serology and a CD4+ T cell count above 400 cells/uL. Before stimulation, PBMCs were isolated using density centrifugation and then depleted of CD8+ T cells. For roughly 17 hours, CD8-depleted PBMCs were stimulated with anti-CD28/CD49d costimulation, a CD40-blocking antibody, and enfuvirtide, which was added to prevent new infections. Cell sorting was done on a Beckman Coulter MoFlo Legacy or XDP sorter, and dead cells were excluded with propidium iodide. Genomic DNA was extracted with the QIAamp DNA Mini Kit for samples above one million cells, otherwise with the Quick-DNA Microprep Kit.

The immunoSEQ hsTCRB assay version 4, run in survey mode, was used to sequence TCRbeta repertoires from genomic DNA. Genomic DNA was diluted to about 9.9 ng/uL, using up to 1 ug per sample for TCRbeta sequencing. Regarding the original processing steps: Analysis of the TCRbeta data was done in ImmunoSeq Analyzer 3.0, and diversity was computed on productive nucleotide rearrangements. Using the Immunarch R package, the improved Chao index served to estimate lower-bound TCR diversity and the Gini coefficient served to estimate clonality. Different nucleotide rearrangements encoding the same CDR3beta amino acid sequence were counted as distinct clonotypes. Differential abundance analysis identified TCRbeta sequences significantly enriched in antigen-responding cells relative to anti-CD3/anti-CD28-activated cells. GLIPH2 grouped TCRs by predicted peptide-MHC specificity, both within each participant and across combined participant data sets. The source is immuneACCESS, and TCRdb retained only in-frame sequences with V and J called. Part of the clones is not carried over; for the studies checked, unresolved V genes explain less than half of this, and the remainder is unexplained. The DNA was the basis for D and trimming; V, J and clone size are from that table. The sample yields about 28,000 clones; roughly 82% were counted once. 3.5% to 5.5% of the sample belongs to the ten largest clones.

The chain is assembled from TRBV18 and TRBJ1-4; the D gene assignment is ambiguous. The clonotype originates from an adult man with HIV who was CMV-seropositive. The specimen comprised CD4+ T cells sorted from PBMCs after roughly 20-hour stimulation, sampled from a patient who received antiretroviral therapy. What the cell subset or site label conveys for this sample: CD40L-CD69- CD45RO-high memory CD4 T cells not responding to CMV lysate. Read as DNA, the sequence is TGTGCCAGCTCACGCGGGAATGAAAAACTGTTTTTT. This encodes CASSRGNEKLFF.